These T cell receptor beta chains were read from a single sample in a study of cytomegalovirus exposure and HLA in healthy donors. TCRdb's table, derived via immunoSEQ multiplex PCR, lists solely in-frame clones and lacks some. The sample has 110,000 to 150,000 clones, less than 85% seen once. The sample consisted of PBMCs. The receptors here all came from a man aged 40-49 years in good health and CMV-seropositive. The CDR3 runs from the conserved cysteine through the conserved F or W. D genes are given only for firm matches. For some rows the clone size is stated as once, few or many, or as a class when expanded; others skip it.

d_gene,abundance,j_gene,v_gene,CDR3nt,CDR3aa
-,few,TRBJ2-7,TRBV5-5,TGTGCCAGCAGCTCGTCCCAGGGGCGTTATAACGAGCAGTACTTC,CASSSSQGRYNEQYF
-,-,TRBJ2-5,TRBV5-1,TGCGCCAGCAGCTTGGCCGGGGGCCAAGAGACCCAGTACTTC,CASSLAGGQETQYF
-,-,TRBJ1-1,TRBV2,TGTGCCAGCCTCTCCTACAGAACTTTCTTT,CASLSYRTFF
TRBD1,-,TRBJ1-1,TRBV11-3,TGTGCCAGCAGCCATGGATGGACAGGGGACGCTGAAGCTTTCTTT,CASSHGWTGDAEAFF
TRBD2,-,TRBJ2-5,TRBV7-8,TGTGCCAGCAGCTCACGGACTAGAAATAGCGAGACCCAGTACTTC,CASSSRTRNSETQYF
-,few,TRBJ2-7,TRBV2,TGTGCCAGCAGTGAGAGGGCCAGCCAGTACTTC,CASSERASQYF
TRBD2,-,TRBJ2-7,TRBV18,TGTGCCAGCTCACCACCTAGCGGGGGGGCATGGGAGCAGTACTTC,CASSPPSGGAWEQYF
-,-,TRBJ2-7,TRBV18,TGTGCCAGCTCACCGCTAGCGAGAACAGGTGACGAGCAGTACTTC,CASSPLARTGDEQYF
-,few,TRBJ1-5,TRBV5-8,TGTGCCAGCAGCTCAGATGCGGGGGTTGATCAGCCCCAGCATTTT,CASSSDAGVDQPQHF
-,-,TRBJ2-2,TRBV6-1,TGTGCCAGCAGTGACCGGGACATCACCGGGGAGCTGTTTTTT,CASSDRDITGELFF
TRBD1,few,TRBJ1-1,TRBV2,TGTGCCAGCAGTGAAGCGCTTCTCGGACAGGGTCCCACTGAAGCTTTCTTT,CASSEALLGQGPTEAFF
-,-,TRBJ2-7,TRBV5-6,TGTGCCAGCAGCTTCGTTCAGGGGCCCTCCTACGAGCAGTACTTC,CASSFVQGPSYEQYF
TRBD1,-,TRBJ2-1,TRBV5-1,TGCGCCAGCGGCTTGAGGTTGGGACAGGGTAGTTCCTACAATGAGCAGTTCTTC,CASGLRLGQGSSYNEQFF
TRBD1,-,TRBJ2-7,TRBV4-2,TGTGCCAGCAGCCAAGAGGTAGGACAGGGTTCCTACGAGCAGTACTTC,CASSQEVGQGSYEQYF
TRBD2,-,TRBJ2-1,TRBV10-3,TGTGCCATCAGTACTAGCGGGGCCTACAATGAGCAGTTCTTC,CAISTSGAYNEQFF
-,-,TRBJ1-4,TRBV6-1,TGTGCCAGCAGCGAATCGTTGGGCACAGGGAAACTGTTTTTT,CASSESLGTGKLFF
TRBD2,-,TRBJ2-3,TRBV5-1,TGCGCCAGCAGCCCCCTTAGCGGGGGCGGCACAGATACGCAGTATTTT,CASSPLSGGGTDTQYF
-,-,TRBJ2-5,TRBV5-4,TGTGCCAGCAGCTTGGCTGGCAGGGGTTTCTCGGAGACCCAGTACTTC,CASSLAGRGFSETQYF
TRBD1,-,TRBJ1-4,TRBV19,TGTGCCAGTAGCCGGACAGGGTTAGATGAAAAACTGTTTTTT,CASSRTGLDEKLFF
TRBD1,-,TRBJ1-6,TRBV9,TGTGCCAGCAGCGGGTCCGCAGGGGGCGTCGGTTCACCCCTCCACTTT,CASSGSAGGVGSPLHF
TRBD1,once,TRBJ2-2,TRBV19,TGTGCCAGCAGGACAGGGTTCGGGGAGCTGTTTTTT,CASRTGFGELFF
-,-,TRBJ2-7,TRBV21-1,TGTGCCAGCAGCCACAGGGGACCGCCACCTTACGAGCAGTACTTC,CASSHRGPPPYEQYF
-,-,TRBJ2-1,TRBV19,TGTGCCAGTAGTAACCCAGAGAGCAGGGGCTCCTACAATGAGCAGTTCTTC,CASSNPESRGSYNEQFF
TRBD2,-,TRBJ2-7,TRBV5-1,TGCGCCAGCAGCTCCGGGACTAGCGTCGACGAGCAGTACTTC,CASSSGTSVDEQYF
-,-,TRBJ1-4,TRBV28,TGTGCCAGCAGTTTAACGGGTGCAACTAATGAAAAACTGTTTTTT,CASSLTGATNEKLFF
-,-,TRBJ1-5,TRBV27,TGTGCCAGCAGTTTGGGGGGGGTTCTTGAGCCCCAGCATTTT,CASSLGGVLEPQHF
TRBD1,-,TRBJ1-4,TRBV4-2,TGTGCCAGCAGCCAAGATAACAAGGGGGCTTTTGAAAAACTGTTTTTT,CASSQDNKGAFEKLFF
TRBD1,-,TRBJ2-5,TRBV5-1,TGCGCCAGCAGGAACCGGGACAGGGGGCAAGAGACCCAGTACTTC,CASRNRDRGQETQYF
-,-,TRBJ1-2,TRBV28,TGTGCCAGCAGTTTGGTTTCCACGGGGTCGGGTGGCTACACCTTC,CASSLVSTGSGGYTF
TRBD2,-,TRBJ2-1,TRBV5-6,TGTGCCAGCAGCCCGGCGGGACTAGCGCCCTACAATGAGCAGTTCTTC,CASSPAGLAPYNEQFF
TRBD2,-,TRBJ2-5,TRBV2,TGTGCCAGCAAAGAAAGAGCGGGGGGGCCTGAGACCCAGTACTTC,CASKERAGGPETQYF
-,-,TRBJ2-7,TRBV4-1,TGCGCCAGCAGCCCGGGGGGCGGACGGACCTACGAGCAGTACTTC,CASSPGGGRTYEQYF
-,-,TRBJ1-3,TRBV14,TGTGCCAGCAGCCTCCGTGGGAGCTCTGGAAACACCATATATTTT,CASSLRGSSGNTIYF
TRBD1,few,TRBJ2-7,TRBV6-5,TGTGCCAGCAGTTACTCCGGGACAGGCTACGAGCAGTACTTC,CASSYSGTGYEQYF
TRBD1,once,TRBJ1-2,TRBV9,TGTGCCAGCAGCGTAGTCGACAGGGCAGCCTATGGCTACACCTTC,CASSVVDRAAYGYTF
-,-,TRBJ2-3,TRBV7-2,TGTGCCAGCAGCTTCCAGGTCCCAAGCACAGATACGCAGTATTTT,CASSFQVPSTDTQYF
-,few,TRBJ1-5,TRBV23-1,TGCGCCAGCATCGTCTTCCGGTACAGGGTTAGTCAGCCCCAGCATTTT,CASIVFRYRVSQPQHF
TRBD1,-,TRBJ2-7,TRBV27,TGTGCCAGCAGCCCGAAGGCAGGGGGCCGTGGCGAGCAGTACTTC,CASSPKAGGRGEQYF
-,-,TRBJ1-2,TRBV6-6,TGTGCCAGCATCAGGGACAAGAATGGCTACACCTTC,CASIRDKNGYTF
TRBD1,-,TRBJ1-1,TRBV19,TGTGCCAGTAGTACTGGGACAGGGGGCATCCCTGAAGCTTTCTTT,CASSTGTGGIPEAFF
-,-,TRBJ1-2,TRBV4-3,TGCGCCAGCAGCCAAGGGAACAGGTTCTCAACTAACTATGGCTACACCTTC,CASSQGNRFSTNYGYTF
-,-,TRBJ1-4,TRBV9,TGTGCCAGCAGCCGGGCAGGGATGGATGCAACTAATGAAAAACTGTTTTTT,CASSRAGMDATNEKLFF
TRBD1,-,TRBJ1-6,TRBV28,TGTGCCAGCAGTTCGTACGGACAGGGAGCCTATAATTCACCCCTCCACTTT,CASSSYGQGAYNSPLHF
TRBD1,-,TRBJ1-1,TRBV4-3,TGCGCCAGCAGCCAAGATATACAGGGGAGGACTGAAGCTTTCTTT,CASSQDIQGRTEAFF
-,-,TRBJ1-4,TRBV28,TGTGCCAGCAGTCAGACTCCAACTAATGAAAAACTGTTTTTT,CASSQTPTNEKLFF
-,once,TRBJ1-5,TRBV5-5,TGTGCCAGCAGCTTGGGGGGAAGGGGGAGCAATCAGCCCCAGCATTTT,CASSLGGRGSNQPQHF
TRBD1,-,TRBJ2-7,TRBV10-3,TGTGCCATCAGCGCCGGGACAGGGGTACACGAGCAGTACTTC,CAISAGTGVHEQYF
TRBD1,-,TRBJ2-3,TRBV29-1,TGCAGCGTCGCTCCGGACAGGGAGACAGATACGCAGTATTTT,CSVAPDRETDTQYF
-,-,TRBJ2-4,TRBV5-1,TGCGCCAGCAGTTGGATGCGGGGATCAAAAAACATTCAGTACTTC,CASSWMRGSKNIQYF
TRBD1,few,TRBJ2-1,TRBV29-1,TGCAGCGTTGACCCGGGACAGGGCTACAATGAGCAGTTCTTC,CSVDPGQGYNEQFF
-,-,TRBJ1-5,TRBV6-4,TGTGCCAGCAGTGCCACCCCCGGTCAGCCCCAGCATTTT,CASSATPGQPQHF
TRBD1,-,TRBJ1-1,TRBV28,TGTGCCAGCAGTCACAGGGGTTCAGGTAACACTGAAGCTTTCTTT,CASSHRGSGNTEAFF
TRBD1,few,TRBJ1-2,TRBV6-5,TGTGCCAGCAGTTACACCGGGACAGGGGATGGCTACACCTTC,CASSYTGTGDGYTF
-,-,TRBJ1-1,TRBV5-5,TGTGCCAGCAGCTTGGCGGCTCCGAGGGGGACTGAAGCTTTCTTT,CASSLAAPRGTEAFF
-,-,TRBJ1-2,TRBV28,TGTGCCAGCAGTTTCCCGGGAGCAGCTAACTATGGCTACACCTTC,CASSFPGAANYGYTF
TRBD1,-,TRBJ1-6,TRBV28,TGTGCCAGCAGTCTCCGGACAGGGTCGGGTAATGGTAATTCACCCCTCCACTTT,CASSLRTGSGNGNSPLHF
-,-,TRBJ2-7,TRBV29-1,TGCAGCGTTGAGACAGCCCCAACCTACGAGCAGTACTTC,CSVETAPTYEQYF
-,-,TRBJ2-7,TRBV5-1,TGCGCCAGCAGCGCGGGACTGACTAACTACGAGCAGTACTTC,CASSAGLTNYEQYF
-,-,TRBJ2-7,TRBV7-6,TGTGCCAGCAGCTTAGGGGGGGTCAGCTCCTACGAGCAGTACTTC,CASSLGGVSSYEQYF